This record looks at one T cell receptor beta chain sequence and its context. This record belongs to a study of identical twins. TCRdb passed the 5' RACE reads through MiXCR, listing each CDR3 protein once. The repertoire has about 240,000 distinct CDR3 sequences, more than 9.5% of them found once; the top ten carry 3.5% to 5%. V was pared by 5 bases and J by 5 bases, with 9 bases of the junction left unmatched. Germline CDR1 is LGHNA and CDR2 is YNFKEQ. This CDR3 has 16 residues. The sample also formed part of further work on yellow fever vaccine responses in identical twins.

The sample comprised memory (CD45RO+) T cells sorted from blood. This TCR was sampled from a woman aged 18 to 35 in good health. The chain has TRBV4-2 and TRBJ1-5, with TRBD1 matching 10 bases. CDR3 nucleotide sequence: TGTGCCAGCAGCACAGGGGGACAGGGGCACCATCAGCCCCAGCATTTT. Translation: CASSTGGQGHHQPQHF.